This T cell receptor (beta chain) was sequenced for a study of T cells in Graves' hyperthyroidism and ophthalmopathy. In its sample, this clonotype was seen many times. Authors of the study amplified TCR beta CDR3 regions from RNA transcripts. First-round RT-PCR targeting the TCR CDR3 was performed with the HTBI primer set. A single record per CDR3 protein comes from TCRdb applying MiXCR to the multiplex PCR reads. The data hold hundreds of thousands of distinct CDR3 sequences, with less than 15% observed a single time. The TCR was taken from a woman between 40 and 55 years old with Graves' hyperthyroidism. Material: blood.

Here the CDR3 DNA reads TGTGCCAGCATGGCGGGAGTGAACACCGGGGAGCTGTTTTTT. It translates to CASMAGVNTGELFF. The J gene is TRBJ2-2, the V gene TRBV6-1; 7 bases fit TRBD2. This CDR3 has 14 residues. The V gene's germline CDR1 is MNHNS and CDR2 SASEGT. J was trimmed by 1 base and V by 7 bases; bases with no gene match: 3.